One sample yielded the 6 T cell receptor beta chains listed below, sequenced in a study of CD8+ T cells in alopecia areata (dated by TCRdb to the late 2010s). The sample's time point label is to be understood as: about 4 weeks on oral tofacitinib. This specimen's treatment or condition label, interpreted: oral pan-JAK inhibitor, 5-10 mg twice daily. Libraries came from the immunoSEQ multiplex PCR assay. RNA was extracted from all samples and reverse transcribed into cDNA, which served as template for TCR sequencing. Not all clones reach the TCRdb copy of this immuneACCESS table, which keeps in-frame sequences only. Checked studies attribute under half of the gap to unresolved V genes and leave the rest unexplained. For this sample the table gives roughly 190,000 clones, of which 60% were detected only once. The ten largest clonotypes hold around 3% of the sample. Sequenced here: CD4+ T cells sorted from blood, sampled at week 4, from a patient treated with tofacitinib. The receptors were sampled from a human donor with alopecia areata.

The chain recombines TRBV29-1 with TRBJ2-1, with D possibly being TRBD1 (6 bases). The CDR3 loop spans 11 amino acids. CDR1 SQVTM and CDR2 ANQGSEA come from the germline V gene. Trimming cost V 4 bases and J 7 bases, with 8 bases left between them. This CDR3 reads CSVVRGNEQFF. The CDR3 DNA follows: TGCAGCGTTGTGAGGGGGAATGAGCAGTTCTTC.

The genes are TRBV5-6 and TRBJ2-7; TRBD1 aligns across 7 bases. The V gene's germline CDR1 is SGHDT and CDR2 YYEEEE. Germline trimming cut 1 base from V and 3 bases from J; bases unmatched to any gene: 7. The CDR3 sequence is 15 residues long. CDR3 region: CASSLRGGLYYEQYF. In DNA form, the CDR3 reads TGTGCCAGCAGCTTGAGAGGGGGCCTTTACTACGAGCAGTACTTC.

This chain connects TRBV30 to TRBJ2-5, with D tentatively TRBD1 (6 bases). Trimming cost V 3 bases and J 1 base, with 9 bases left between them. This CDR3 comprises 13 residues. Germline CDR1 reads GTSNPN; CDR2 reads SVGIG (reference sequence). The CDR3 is CAWSQGSQETQYF. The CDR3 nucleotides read TGTGCCTGGAGCCAGGGGTCCCAAGAGACCCAGTACTTC.

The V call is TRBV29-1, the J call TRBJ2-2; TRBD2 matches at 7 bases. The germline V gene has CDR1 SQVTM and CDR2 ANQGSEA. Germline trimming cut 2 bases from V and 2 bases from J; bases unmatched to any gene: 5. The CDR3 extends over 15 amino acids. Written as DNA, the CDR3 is TGCAGCGTTGAAAGGCGCGGGGGTAACACCGGGGAGCTGTTTTTT. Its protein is CSVERRGGNTGELFF.

The chain's CDR3 is CASQRQGNTGELFF. The CDR3 nucleotides read TGTGCCAGCCAAAGACAGGGGAACACCGGGGAGCTGTTTTTT. J is TRBJ2-2 and V is TRBV6-5; 7 bases align to TRBD1. The CDR3 spans 14 residues. In germline, CDR1 is MNHEY, CDR2 SVGAGI. V shed 8 bases, J shed 1 base, and the junction held 4 bases outside the gene matches.

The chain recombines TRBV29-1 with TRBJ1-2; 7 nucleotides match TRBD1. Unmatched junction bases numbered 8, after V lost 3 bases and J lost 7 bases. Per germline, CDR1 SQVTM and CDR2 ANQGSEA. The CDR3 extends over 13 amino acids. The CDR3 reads CSVDTHRGGGYTF. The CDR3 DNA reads TGCAGCGTTGACACTCACAGGGGAGGTGGCTACACCTTC.